Presented here are 16 T cell receptor beta chains from one specimen sequenced in a study of blood T cell repertoires in COVID-19. Data came from immunoSEQ multiplex PCR; TCRdb stores just in-frame clones and leaves some out. The table has approximately 100,000 clones, roughly 83% seen once; the top ten hold 2.5% to 3.5%. Sequencing used peripheral blood. Source of these receptors: a woman aged 80 or over with active or convalescent COVID-19.

V is TRBV11-2 and J is TRBJ1-2, with D hard to call. The V end lost 1 base, the J end lost 1 base, and 7 bases lay between the germline ends. Germline lookup yields CDR1 SGHAT and CDR2 FQNNGV. The CDR3 runs 14 residues. CDR3 DNA sequence: TGTGCCAGCAGCTTAGGAGGGTTTAACTATGGCTACACCTTC. This translates into CASSLGGFNYGYTF.

V usage is TRBV18 and J usage is TRBJ2-5; maybe TRBD1 (6 bases). V was clipped by 1 base and J by 2 bases, with 11 bases between them. CDR3 size: 15 residues. Germline V gene sequence: CDR1 KGHSH, CDR2 LQKENI. CDR3 nucleotides: TGTGCCAGCTCACCACTCAAGACAGGTCAAGAGACCCAGTACTTC. Residues: CASSPLKTGQETQYF.

The chain uses TRBV7-2 and TRBJ2-7; possibly TRBD2 for D (6 bases). CDR3 length: 16 amino acids. Germline V gene lookup returns CDR1 SGHTA and CDR2 FQGNSA. V lost 4 bases and J lost 2, with 18 bases in between. CDR3 sequence reads: CASSYLGLPAPYEQYF. The CDR3 region has the DNA TGTGCCAGCAGCTACCTGGGACTCCCCGCACCCTACGAGCAGTACTTC.

V and J are TRBV9 and TRBJ2-2, with a weak D call TRBD2 (6 bases). The CDR3 covers 16 residues. Trimming removed 6 bases at V and 7 bases at J, with 22 bases between. Germline CDR1 and CDR2: SGDLS and YYNGEE. The CDR3 reads CASTPTGGKSGGELFF. The CDR3 DNA is TGTGCCAGCACCCCAACCGGGGGTAAGTCAGGCGGGGAGCTGTTTTTT.

The rearrangement links TRBV4-1 to TRBJ1-2; D might be TRBD1 (6 bases). The V end was cut by 0 bases, the J end by 3 bases, with 8 bases between. The CDR3 length is 14 residues. Germline lookup yields CDR1 MGHRA and CDR2 YSYEKL. The CDR3 here is CASSQDQGHYGYTF. CDR3 sequence (DNA): TGCGCCAGCAGCCAAGATCAGGGGCACTATGGCTACACCTTC.

This clone was seen more than once but under ten times. The V call is TRBV25-1, the J call TRBJ2-7; TRBD2 is a possible D gene (6 bases). The CDR3 covers 13 residues. V was clipped by 3 bases and J by 4 bases, with 10 bases between them. The germline V gene encodes CDR1 MGHDK and CDR2 SYGVNS. The CDR3 DNA follows: TGTGCCAGCAGTGAGGTCGGGACTTACGAGCAGTACTTC. Translated, it gives CASSEVGTYEQYF.

This clone was seen only once. This sequence joins TRBV6-1 and TRBJ1-2; 8 bases agree with TRBD1. The V segment lost 2 bases and the J segment 8 bases; nucleotides outside the gene matches: 7. Germline lookup yields CDR1 MNHNS and CDR2 SASEGT. The CDR3 is 14 residues long. CDR3: CASSETRTGKGYTF. The CDR3 DNA sequence: TGTGCCAGCAGTGAAACCCGGACAGGGAAAGGCTACACCTTC.

This chain connects TRBV5-1 to TRBJ1-2, with 7 positions matching TRBD1. With 0 bases clipped from V and 7 bases from J, the junction kept 3 bases outside the gene matches. This CDR3 is built from 13 residues. Germline V gene data show CDR1 as SGHRS and CDR2 as YFSETQ. The CDR3 bases are TGCGCCAGCAGCTTGGGGGACAGTGCTGGCTACACCTTC. Protein product: CASSLGDSAGYTF.

In its sample, this clone was seen a few times. The chain recombines TRBV7-9 with TRBJ1-1; a possible D gene is TRBD1 (6 bases). The V end was cut by 4 bases, the J end by 4 bases, with 16 bases between. The V gene's germline CDR1 is SEHNR and CDR2 FQNEAQ (reference sequence). The CDR3 is made up of 15 amino acids. CDR3 coding DNA: TGTGCCAGCAGCTATAATGGGGGCTCGGGCACTGAAGCTTTCTTT. Its translation: CASSYNGGSGTEAFF.

CDR3 loop: CASSSQGPAKNIQYF. DNA of the CDR3: TGTGCCAGCAGTTCTCAGGGGCCAGCCAAAAACATTCAGTACTTC. V is TRBV28 and J is TRBJ2-4; TRBD1 is a possible D gene (6 bases). The CDR3 totals 15 residues. The V end was cut by 4 bases, the J end by 0 bases, with 10 bases between. Germline CDR1 reads MDHEN; CDR2 reads SYDVKM. Together with reference TRBV28 and TRBJ2-4, the CDR3 gives the full variable domain: DVKVTQSSRYLVKRTGEKVFLECVQDMDHENMFWYRQDPGLGLRLIYFSYDVKMKEKGDIPEGYSVSREKKERFSLILESASTNQTSMYLCASSSQGPAKNIQYFGAGTRLSVL.

This clone was counted only a few times. The chain combines TRBV5-5 with TRBJ1-4; possible D gene TRBD1, 5 bases. Germline lookup yields CDR1 SGHKS and CDR2 YYEKEE (reference sequence). V was pared by 4 bases and J by 8 bases, with 15 bases between. The CDR3 is 14 residues long. The CDR3 reads CASSPGRAREKLFF. The CDR3 region has the DNA TGTGCCAGCAGCCCCGGCAGGGCGCGGGAAAAACTGTTTTTT. Variable domain in full (rest from reference TRBV5-5 and TRBJ1-4): DAGVTQSPTHLIKTRGQQVTLRCSPISGHKSVSWYQQVLGQGPQFIFQYYEKEERGRGNFPDRFSARQFPNYSSELNVNALLLGDSALYLCASSPGRAREKLFFGSGTQLSVL.

This clone was found once. The chain has TRBV28 and TRBJ2-5; D possibly corresponds to TRBD1 (5 bases). Trimming left V 7 bases short and J 2 bases short, with 17 bases between. Germline-derived CDR1 and CDR2 are MDHEN and SYDVKM. This CDR3 has 15 amino acids. The CDR3 region is CASTKLGRIQETQYF. CDR3 sequence (DNA): TGTGCCAGCACCAAACTGGGGCGAATTCAAGAGACCCAGTACTTC.

This clone has a single count. The chain combines TRBV5-1 with TRBJ2-5, with unresolved D. Germline V gives CDR1 SGHRS, CDR2 YFSETQ. V lost 0 bases, J lost 1 base, and 10 bases lay in between. This CDR3 is built from 15 residues. CDR3: CASSLAGYSQETQYF. In nucleotides, the CDR3 is TGCGCCAGCAGCTTGGCCGGTTACTCCCAAGAGACCCAGTACTTC.

This chain's CDR3 is CSVNPGLATEAFF. The DNA for the CDR3 is TGCAGCGTCAACCCAGGGTTGGCCACTGAAGCTTTCTTT. The V and J genes are TRBV29-1 and TRBJ1-1, with D possibly matching TRBD1 (5 bases). CDR1 and CDR2 (germline): SQVTM, ANQGSEA. The CDR3 runs 13 residues. The V gene lost 6 bases and the J gene lost 4 bases, with 15 bases spanning the gap.

This clone was observed a single time. The rearrangement links TRBV12-5 to TRBJ2-1, with TRBD2 identical over 13 bases. The V and J ends lost 4 bases and 9 bases, in that order; junction bases with no gene match: 12. The germline V gene has CDR1 LGHNT and CDR2 FRNRAP. The length of the CDR3 is 17 residues. CDR3 region: CASGWSRTSGSMGEQFF. The CDR3 region has the DNA TGTGCTAGTGGTTGGTCCCGGACTAGCGGGAGTATGGGTGAGCAGTTCTTC.

The rearrangement uses TRBV15 and TRBJ1-2, with 8 positions matching TRBD1. Germline trimming cut 5 bases from V and 5 bases from J; bases unmatched to any gene: 7. CDR1 LNHNV and CDR2 YYDKDF come from the germline V gene (reference sequence). The CDR3 runs 14 residues. The CDR3 sequence is CATSLGTGRYGYTF. The CDR3 DNA follows: TGTGCCACCAGCCTGGGGACAGGCCGTTATGGCTACACCTTC.